The rows below give T cell receptor beta chains drawn from one sample of a study of blood T cell repertoires in COVID-19. Produced via immunoSEQ multiplex PCR; TCRdb's table is partial and in-frame only. The sample shows 250,000 or so clones, approximately 84% of them seen only once. The sequencing sample was made of PBMCs or T cells enriched from blood (not recorded which). The receptors were sampled from a man between 45 and 60 years old who had recovered from COVID-19. CDR3s include the opening cysteine and the closing phenylalanine or tryptophan. The D gene is left open where the match is weak. A row's size may be missing; if present it is once, few, many or a size class.

cdr3_nt cdr3_aa d_call j_call clone_size v_call
TGTGCCAGCACGGGGGGCGGTCAGCCCCAGCATTTT CASTGGGQPQHF . TRBJ1-5 . TRBV28
TGTGCCAGCAGCCCAGTGGGCTCCACAAGGGGCGAGCAGTACTTC CASSPVGSTRGEQYF . TRBJ2-7 . TRBV11-3
TGTGCCAGCAGTTTACGACAGGGTTTTCAGGCAGGCTCCTATAATTCACCCCTCCACTTT CASSLRQGFQAGSYNSPLHF TRBD1 TRBJ1-6 . TRBV28
TGTGCCAGCAGCCCTGGATCCGAAGGGGTTCGAAACACCATATATTTT CASSPGSEGVRNTIYF . TRBJ1-3 . TRBV6-2/TRBV6-3
TGCGCCAGCAGCTTGGGTCGGCGGTCCGAAGAGACCCAGTACTTC CASSLGRRSEETQYF . TRBJ2-5 . TRBV5-1
TGTGCCAGCAGGCCAGTGAAAGGGGGCGGTCCGGGGGCCATATACACCGGGGAGCTGTTTTTT CASRPVKGGGPGAIYTGELFF . TRBJ2-2 . TRBV2
TGTGCCAGCAGTTTCAGGGACAAAGCTTTCTTT CASSFRDKAFF . TRBJ1-1 . TRBV12-3/TRBV12-4
TGTGCCAGCAGCGAGAAGCCAAGAGTCTACGAGCAGTACTTC CASSEKPRVYEQYF . TRBJ2-7 few TRBV9
TGTGCCAGCAGCACCCGGGACAGGGTATTTGAAAAACTGTTTTTT CASSTRDRVFEKLFF TRBD1 TRBJ1-4 . TRBV7-9
TGTGCCTGGAGTGGTCCGGTCGTTCATAATTCACCCCTCCACTTT CAWSGPVVHNSPLHF . TRBJ1-6 few TRBV30
TGTGCCAGTAGTGCGGGACCCAACGAGCAGTACTTC CASSAGPNEQYF . TRBJ2-7 . TRBV19
TGTGCCAGCAGCCATTCCCTGGACAGGGCCGCCTACGAGCAGTACTTC CASSHSLDRAAYEQYF TRBD1 TRBJ2-7 . TRBV4-2
TGTGCCAGCAGCCTTGCGGACAGATTCCAAGAGACCCAGTACTTC CASSLADRFQETQYF . TRBJ2-5 . TRBV3-1/TRBV3-2
TGTGCCAGCAGTCGGATGGGGCCATACGACGAGCAGTACTTC CASSRMGPYDEQYF . TRBJ2-7 . TRBV27
TGTGCCACCAGTGATCCACAGGGGGGGGTTGGAACCGGGGAGCTGTTTTTT CATSDPQGGVGTGELFF . TRBJ2-2 . TRBV24-1
TGTGCCAGTAACCCGTCATTCTCAGGGGCCCCCCAGCATTTT CASNPSFSGAPQHF . TRBJ1-5 . TRBV19
TGTGCCAGTAGTATCCGCGGACAGGGGGCTAGCGGGAGGGACCTCTACAATGAGCAGTTCTTC CASSIRGQGASGRDLYNEQFF . TRBJ2-1 . TRBV19
TGTGCCAGCAGCCTAGGACAAGAAGTCTATGGCTACACCTTC CASSLGQEVYGYTF . TRBJ1-2 . TRBV5-5
TGTGCCAGCCGGCCCAGGACTAGTCACGATCCGGAGACCCAGTACTTC CASRPRTSHDPETQYF TRBD2 TRBJ2-5 . TRBV7-2
TGCGCCAGCAGTGAAGGCGGCTACTATGGCTACACCTTC CASSEGGYYGYTF . TRBJ1-2 once TRBV10-2
TGTGCCAGCTCACCAAGTCGCGGGACAGGGGATGGTGGCTACACCTTC CASSPSRGTGDGGYTF TRBD1 TRBJ1-2 . TRBV18
TGCGCCAGCAGCCAGTCTGGGTCTCCCGGGTTGGCTTTCTTT CASSQSGSPGLAFF . TRBJ1-1 few TRBV4-1
TGTGCCAGCAGCTTACGGTCTGTCCTATCGGATGGCTACACCTTC CASSLRSVLSDGYTF . TRBJ1-2 . TRBV11-3
TGTGCCAGCTCACCCTCAGGGGGCGCTGAAGCTTTCTTT CASSPSGGAEAFF TRBD1 TRBJ1-1 . TRBV18
TGCGCCAGCAGCTACAGCGGGAGACAAGAGACCCAGTACTTC CASSYSGRQETQYF TRBD2 TRBJ2-5 . TRBV5-1
TGTGCCAGCTCACCCCGGCGCAGCGAACAAGAGACCCAGTACTTC CASSPRRSEQETQYF . TRBJ2-5 . TRBV18
TGTGCCAGCAGTCTGACAGGGGAGCAGTTCTTC CASSLTGEQFF TRBD1 TRBJ2-1 . TRBV27